The subject of this entry is one T cell receptor beta chain. Its antigen remains unknown. Use of 60 Vbeta and 13 Jbeta primers characterized the PCR. The authors' processing: About 10 million shared chains were among about 80 million unique TCR beta chains counted in a later analysis. Sequenced by immunoSEQ multiplex PCR; TCRdb stores in-frame clones only, minus some. V and J calls and clone size are copied from that table; D and trimming were computed from the DNA. Of fewer than 70,000 clones listed, around 80% are singletons. These data come from a study of cytomegalovirus exposure and HLA in healthy donors. Points from the study as a whole: Later on, an analysis showed TCR association rates differing by HLA locus, with DRB1 the most and HLA-C the fewest. Investigators reported approximately 170 TCR beta chains as tied to cytomegalovirus.

The origin of this receptor is a woman in her forties in good health and CMV-seronegative. The sequencing sample was made of PBMCs.

CDR3 in DNA: TGTGCCAGCAGCAGCAGACAGGGGGTGGTTGGAAACACCATATATTTT. This encodes CASSSRQGVVGNTIYF. The rearrangement links TRBV7-8 to TRBJ1-3, with 9 nucleotides matching TRBD1. The V gene end was trimmed by 5 bases and the J gene end by 3 bases; junction bases not matched to a gene: 8. Germline CDR1 SGHVS, CDR2 FQNEAQ. There are 16 residues in the CDR3.